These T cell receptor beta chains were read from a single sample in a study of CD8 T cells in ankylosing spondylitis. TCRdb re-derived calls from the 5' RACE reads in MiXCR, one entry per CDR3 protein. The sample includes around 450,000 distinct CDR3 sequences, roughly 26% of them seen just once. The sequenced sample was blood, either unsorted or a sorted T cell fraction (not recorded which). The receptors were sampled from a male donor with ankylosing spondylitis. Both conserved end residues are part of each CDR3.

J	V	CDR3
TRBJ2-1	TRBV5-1	CASSPGTSGGEQFF
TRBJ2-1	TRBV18	CASSSQRDPGDNEQFF
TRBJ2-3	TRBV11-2	CASSPEGGTTIYGDTQYF
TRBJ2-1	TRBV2	CASSRKTSGSFNEQFF
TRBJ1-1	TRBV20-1	CSGEWGRGTEAFF
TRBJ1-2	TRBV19	CASSRGQEANYGYTF
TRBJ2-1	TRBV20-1	CSAPPWDSWSNEQFF
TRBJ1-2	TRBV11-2	CASSLNAVNYGYTF
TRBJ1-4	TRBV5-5	CASSLLRDGRNEKLFF
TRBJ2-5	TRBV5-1	CASSAGVQETQYF
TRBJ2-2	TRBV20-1	CSAQGMENTGELFF
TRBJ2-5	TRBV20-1	CSASPWGGETQYF
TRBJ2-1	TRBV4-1	CASSQEVAGGYNEQFF
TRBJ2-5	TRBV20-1	CSAPQRQTVQETQYF
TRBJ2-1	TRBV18	CASSPMGNEQFF
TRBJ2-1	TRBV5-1	CASSSKGLAGVNEQFF
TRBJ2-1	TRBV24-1	CATSDNSGSSNNEQFF
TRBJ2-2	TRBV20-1	CSAVSGRGTGELFF
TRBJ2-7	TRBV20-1	CSARGAGYEQYF
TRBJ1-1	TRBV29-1	CSVGEGGMNTEAFF
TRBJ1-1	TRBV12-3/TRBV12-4	CASTPRDRKNTEAFF
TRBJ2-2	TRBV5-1	CASSLTTSDTGELFF
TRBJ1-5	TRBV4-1	CASSQDQDQPQHF
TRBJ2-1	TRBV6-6	CASSGLENEQFF
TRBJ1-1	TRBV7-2	CASSATLSVTEAFF
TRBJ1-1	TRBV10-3	CATSLQGGTTLNTEAFF
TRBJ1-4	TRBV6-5	CASTLRDEKLFF
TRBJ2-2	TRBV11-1	CASSLGQGHPANTGELFF
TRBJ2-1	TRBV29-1	CSVPGLAGDEQFF
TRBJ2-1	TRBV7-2	CASSLAAWPNEQFF
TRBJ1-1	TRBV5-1	CASSRGDRARDTEAFF
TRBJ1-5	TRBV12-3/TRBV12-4	CASSLQAGNQPQHF
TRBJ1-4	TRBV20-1	CSARFPGFNEKLFF
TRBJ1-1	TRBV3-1	CASSRDRVQLNTEAFF
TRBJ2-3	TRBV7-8	CASSLALAGGWADTQYF
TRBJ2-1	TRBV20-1	CSARGARNEQFF
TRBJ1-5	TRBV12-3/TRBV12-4	CASSLNSGSQPQHF
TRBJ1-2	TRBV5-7	CASSYTNGGPYGYTF
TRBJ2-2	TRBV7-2	CASSRVSGSSFTGELFF
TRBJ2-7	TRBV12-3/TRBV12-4	CASSLLSGGSEQYF
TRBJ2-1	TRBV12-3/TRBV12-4	CASSQGHEYNEQFF
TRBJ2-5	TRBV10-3	CAIAGNPGETQYF
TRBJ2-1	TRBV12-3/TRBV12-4	CASSRRGKYNEQFF
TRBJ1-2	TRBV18	CASSLAYDGYTF
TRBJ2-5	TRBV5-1	CASSLVGSGETQYF
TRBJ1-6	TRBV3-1	CASSQDLGWGSPLHF
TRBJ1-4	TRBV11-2	CASSFNRGGVEKLFF
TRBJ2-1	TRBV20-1	CSASRQGNPLNEQFF
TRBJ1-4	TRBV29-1	CSVEEETGGEKLFF
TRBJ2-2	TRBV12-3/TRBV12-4	CASSQRTGANTGELFF
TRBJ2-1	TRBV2	CASKLLAGGLPGFF
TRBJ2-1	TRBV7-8	CASSTHGVSSNEQFF
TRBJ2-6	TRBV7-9	CASSGANVLTF